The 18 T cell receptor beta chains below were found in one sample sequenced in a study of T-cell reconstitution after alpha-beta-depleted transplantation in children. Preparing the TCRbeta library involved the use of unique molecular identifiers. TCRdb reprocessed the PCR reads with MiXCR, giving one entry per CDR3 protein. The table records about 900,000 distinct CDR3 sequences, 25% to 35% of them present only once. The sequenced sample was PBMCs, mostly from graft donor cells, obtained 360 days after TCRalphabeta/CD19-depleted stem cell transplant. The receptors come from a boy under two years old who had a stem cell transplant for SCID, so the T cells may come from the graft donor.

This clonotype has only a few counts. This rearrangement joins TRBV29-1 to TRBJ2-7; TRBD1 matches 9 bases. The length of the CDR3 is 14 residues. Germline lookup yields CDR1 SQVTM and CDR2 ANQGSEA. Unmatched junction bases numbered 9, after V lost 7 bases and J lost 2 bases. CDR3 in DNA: TGCAGCGCGGCCGGGACAGGGAAACCCTACGAGCAGTACTTC. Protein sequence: CSAAGTGKPYEQYF.

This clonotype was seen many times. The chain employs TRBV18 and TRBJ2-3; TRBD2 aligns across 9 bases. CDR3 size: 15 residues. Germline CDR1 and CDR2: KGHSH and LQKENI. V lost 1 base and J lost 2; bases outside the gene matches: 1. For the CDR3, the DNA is TGTGCCAGCTCACCACAGCGGGGGGTCACAGATACGCAGTATTTT. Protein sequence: CASSPQRGVTDTQYF.

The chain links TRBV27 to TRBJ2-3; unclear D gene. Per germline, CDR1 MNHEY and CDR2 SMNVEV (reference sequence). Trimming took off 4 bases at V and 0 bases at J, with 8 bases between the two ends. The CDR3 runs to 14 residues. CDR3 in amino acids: CASSSYSSTDTQYF. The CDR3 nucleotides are TGTGCCAGCAGTTCCTACTCTAGCACAGATACGCAGTATTTT.

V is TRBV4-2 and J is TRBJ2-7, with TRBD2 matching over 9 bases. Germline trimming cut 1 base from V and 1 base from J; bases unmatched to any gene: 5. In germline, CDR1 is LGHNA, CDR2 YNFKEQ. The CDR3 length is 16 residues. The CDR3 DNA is TGTGCCAGCAGCCAAGGAAGTAGCGGGGGATCCTACGAGCAGTACTTC. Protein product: CASSQGSSGGSYEQYF.

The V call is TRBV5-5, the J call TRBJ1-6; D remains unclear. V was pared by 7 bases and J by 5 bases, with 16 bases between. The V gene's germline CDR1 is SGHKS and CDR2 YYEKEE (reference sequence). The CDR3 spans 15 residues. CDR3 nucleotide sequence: TGTGCCAGCCCCTACCACCGGGCCCATAATTCACCCCTCCACTTT. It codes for CASPYHRAHNSPLHF.

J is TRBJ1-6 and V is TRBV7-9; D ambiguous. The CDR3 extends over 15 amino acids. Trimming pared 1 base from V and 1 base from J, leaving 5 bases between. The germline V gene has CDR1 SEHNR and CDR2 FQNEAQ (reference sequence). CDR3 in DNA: TGTGCCAGCAGCTTAGGGTTATCCTATAATTCACCCCTCCACTTT. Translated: CASSLGLSYNSPLHF.

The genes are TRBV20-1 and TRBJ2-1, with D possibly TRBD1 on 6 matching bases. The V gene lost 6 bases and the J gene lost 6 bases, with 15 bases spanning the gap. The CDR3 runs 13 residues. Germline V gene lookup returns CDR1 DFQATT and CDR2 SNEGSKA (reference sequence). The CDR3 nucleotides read TGCAGTGCAGTAGGGGGTTTTATCAATGAGCAGTTCTTC. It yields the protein CSAVGGFINEQFF.

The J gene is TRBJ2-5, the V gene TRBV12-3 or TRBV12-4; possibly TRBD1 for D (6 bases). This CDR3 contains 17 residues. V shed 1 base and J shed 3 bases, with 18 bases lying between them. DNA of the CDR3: TGTGCCAGCAGTTTAGTACTTGGACAGAGTCGCAAAGAGACCCAGTACTTC. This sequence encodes CASSLVLGQSRKETQYF.

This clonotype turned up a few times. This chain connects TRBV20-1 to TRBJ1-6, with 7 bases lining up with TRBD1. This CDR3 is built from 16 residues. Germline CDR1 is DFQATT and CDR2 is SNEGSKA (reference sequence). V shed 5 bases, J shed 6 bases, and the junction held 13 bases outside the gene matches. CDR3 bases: TGCAGTGCTCGAAATACGCGACAGGGCCCTAATTCACCCCTCCACTTT. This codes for CSARNTRQGPNSPLHF.

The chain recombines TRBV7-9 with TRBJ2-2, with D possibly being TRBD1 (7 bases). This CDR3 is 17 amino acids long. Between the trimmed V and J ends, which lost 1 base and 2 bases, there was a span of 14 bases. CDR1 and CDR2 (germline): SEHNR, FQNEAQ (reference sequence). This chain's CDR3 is CASSLVRTGLNTGELFF. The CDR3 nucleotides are TGTGCCAGCAGCTTAGTGAGGACAGGACTAAACACCGGGGAGCTGTTTTTT.

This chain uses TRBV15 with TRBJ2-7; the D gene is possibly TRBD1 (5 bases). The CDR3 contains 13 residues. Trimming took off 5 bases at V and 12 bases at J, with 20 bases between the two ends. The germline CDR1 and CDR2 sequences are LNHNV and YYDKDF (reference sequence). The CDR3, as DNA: TGTGCCACCAGCCGCGACAGCTACTACGCTGCGTACTTC. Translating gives CATSRDSYYAAYF.

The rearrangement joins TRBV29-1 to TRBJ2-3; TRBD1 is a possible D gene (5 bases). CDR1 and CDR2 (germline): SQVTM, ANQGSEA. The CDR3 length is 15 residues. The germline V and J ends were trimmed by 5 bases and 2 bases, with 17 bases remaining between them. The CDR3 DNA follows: TGCAGCGTTCGGCGGCAGGGCGGTACCACAGATACGCAGTATTTT. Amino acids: CSVRRQGGTTDTQYF.

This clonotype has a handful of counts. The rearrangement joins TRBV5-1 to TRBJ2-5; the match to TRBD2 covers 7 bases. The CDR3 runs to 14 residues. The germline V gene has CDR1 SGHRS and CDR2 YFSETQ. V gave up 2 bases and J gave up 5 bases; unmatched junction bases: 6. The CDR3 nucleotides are TGCGCCAGCAGCTTACGAGCGGGGAGGGAGACCCAGTACTTC. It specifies CASSLRAGRETQYF.

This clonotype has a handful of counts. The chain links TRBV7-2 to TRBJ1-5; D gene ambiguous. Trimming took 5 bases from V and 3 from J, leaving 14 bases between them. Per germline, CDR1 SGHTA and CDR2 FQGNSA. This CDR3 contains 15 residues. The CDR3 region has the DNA TGTGCCAGCAGCCCATGGGTGGGTAACAATCAGCCCCAGCATTTT. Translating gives CASSPWVGNNQPQHF.

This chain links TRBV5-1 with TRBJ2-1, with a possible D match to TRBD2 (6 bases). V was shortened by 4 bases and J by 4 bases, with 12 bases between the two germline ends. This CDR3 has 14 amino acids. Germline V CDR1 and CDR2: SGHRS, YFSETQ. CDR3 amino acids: CASSRDSGYNEQFF. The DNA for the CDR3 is TGCGCCAGCAGCCGGGACTCGGGTTACAATGAGCAGTTCTTC. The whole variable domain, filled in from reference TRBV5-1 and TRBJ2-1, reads KAGVTQTPRYLIKTRGQQVTLSCSPISGHRSVSWYQQTPGQGLQFLFEYFSETQRNKGNFPGRFSGRQFSNSRSEMNVSTLELGDSALYLCASSRDSGYNEQFFGPGTRLTVL.

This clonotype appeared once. The CDR3 bases are TGTGCCAGTAGTAATTGGGTCCAGATGGAAGCTTTCTTT. It encodes CASSNWVQMEAFF. V gene TRBV19 combines with J gene TRBJ1-1; D is unclear. Germline CDR1 LNHDA, CDR2 SQIVND (reference sequence). Trimming removed 4 bases from V and 8 bases from J, with 14 bases in between. This CDR3 contains 13 residues.

The CDR3: CASSLGIGDTEAFF. The CDR3 nucleotides read TGTGCCAGCAGCCTAGGGATCGGCGACACTGAAGCTTTCTTT. The chain employs TRBV12-3 or TRBV12-4 and TRBJ1-1, with no clear D. With 6 bases removed from V and 3 bases from J, the gap between germline ends came to 14 bases. The CDR3 extends over 14 amino acids.

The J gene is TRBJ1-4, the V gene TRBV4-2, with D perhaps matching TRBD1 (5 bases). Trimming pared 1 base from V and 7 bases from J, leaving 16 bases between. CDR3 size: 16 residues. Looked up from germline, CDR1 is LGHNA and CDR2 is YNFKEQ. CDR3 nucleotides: TGTGCCAGCAGCCAAGGGTTAGAGGGGCTGGGTGAAAAACTGTTTTTT. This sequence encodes CASSQGLEGLGEKLFF.